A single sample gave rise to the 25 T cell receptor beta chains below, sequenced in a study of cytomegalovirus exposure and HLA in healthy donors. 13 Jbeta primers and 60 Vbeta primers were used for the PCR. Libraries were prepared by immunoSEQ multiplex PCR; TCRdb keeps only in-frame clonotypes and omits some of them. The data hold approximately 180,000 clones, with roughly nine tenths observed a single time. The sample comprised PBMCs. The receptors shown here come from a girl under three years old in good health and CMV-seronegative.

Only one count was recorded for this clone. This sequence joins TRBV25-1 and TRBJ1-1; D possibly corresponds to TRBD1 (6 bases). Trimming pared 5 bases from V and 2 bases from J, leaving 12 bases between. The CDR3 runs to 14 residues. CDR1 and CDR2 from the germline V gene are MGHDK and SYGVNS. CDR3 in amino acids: CASSTRTANTEAFF. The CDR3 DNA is TGTGCCAGCAGTACCCGGACAGCCAACACTGAAGCTTTCTTT.

CDR3 protein: CASSEQRAKETQYF. The CDR3 nucleotides are TGCGCCAGCAGTGAGCAGAGGGCAAAAGAGACCCAGTACTTC. This chain connects TRBV10-1 to TRBJ2-5; a weak D match, TRBD2 (5 bases). There are 14 residues in the CDR3. Per the germline V gene, CDR1 is WNHNN and CDR2 is SYGVQD (reference sequence). V lost 2 bases and J lost 3, with 10 bases in between.

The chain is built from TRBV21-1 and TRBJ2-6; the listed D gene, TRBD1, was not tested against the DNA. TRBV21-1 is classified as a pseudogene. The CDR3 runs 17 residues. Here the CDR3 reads CAGRVQLPGSGANVLTF. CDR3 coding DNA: TGTGCCGGGCGCGTACAACTCCCCGGCTCTGGGGCCAACGTCCTGACTTTC.

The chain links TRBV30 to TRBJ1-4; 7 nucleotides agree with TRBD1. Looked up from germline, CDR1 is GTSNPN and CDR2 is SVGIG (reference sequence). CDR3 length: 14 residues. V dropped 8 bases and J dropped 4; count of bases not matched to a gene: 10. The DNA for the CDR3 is TGTGCCCGCGGATGGGACAGAAGTAATGAAAAACTGTTTTTT. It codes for CARGWDRSNEKLFF.

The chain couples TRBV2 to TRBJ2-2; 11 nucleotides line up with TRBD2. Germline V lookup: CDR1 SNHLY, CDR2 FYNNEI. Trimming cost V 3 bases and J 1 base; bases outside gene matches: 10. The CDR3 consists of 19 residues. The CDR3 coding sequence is TGTGCCAGCAGTGACGTAGGGAGACTAGCGGGGCTGAACACCGGGGAGCTGTTTTTT. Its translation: CASSDVGRLAGLNTGELFF.

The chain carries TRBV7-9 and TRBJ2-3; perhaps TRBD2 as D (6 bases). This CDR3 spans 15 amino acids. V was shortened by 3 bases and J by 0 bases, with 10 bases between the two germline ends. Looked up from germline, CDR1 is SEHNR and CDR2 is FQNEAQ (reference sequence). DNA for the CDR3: TGTGCCAGCAGCTTCGGGGGACTTAGCACAGATACGCAGTATTTT. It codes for CASSFGGLSTDTQYF.

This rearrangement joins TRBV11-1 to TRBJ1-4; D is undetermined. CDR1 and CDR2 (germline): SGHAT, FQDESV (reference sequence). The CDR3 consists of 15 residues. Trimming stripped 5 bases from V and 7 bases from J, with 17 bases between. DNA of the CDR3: TGTGCCAGCAGCAAACGATACCGGGGTGCTGAAAAACTGTTTTTT. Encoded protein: CASSKRYRGAEKLFF.

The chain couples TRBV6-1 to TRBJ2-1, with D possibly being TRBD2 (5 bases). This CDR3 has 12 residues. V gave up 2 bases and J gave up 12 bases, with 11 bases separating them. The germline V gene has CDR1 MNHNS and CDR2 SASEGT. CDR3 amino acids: CASSEFPRGQFF. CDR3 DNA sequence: TGTGCCAGCAGTGAATTCCCCCGGGGGCAGTTCTTC.

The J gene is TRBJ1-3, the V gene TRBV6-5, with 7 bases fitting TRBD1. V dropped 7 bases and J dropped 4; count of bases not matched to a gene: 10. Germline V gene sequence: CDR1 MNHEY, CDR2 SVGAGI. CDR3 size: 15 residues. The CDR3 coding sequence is TGTGCCAGCATCAGAAATTTAGGGGGCGGAAACACCATATATTTT. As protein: CASIRNLGGGNTIYF.

CDR3 nucleotides: TGTGCCAGCAGTGTTTCGGCTAGAGCGGGAGGGTTCTACAATGAGCAGTTCTTC. It encodes CASSVSARAGGFYNEQFF. V and J are TRBV6-1 and TRBJ2-1, with 10 bases matching TRBD2. The CDR3 extends over 18 amino acids. The ends lost 4 bases at V and 3 bases at J; junction bases unmatched: 12. Germline assignment: CDR1 MNHNS and CDR2 SASEGT.

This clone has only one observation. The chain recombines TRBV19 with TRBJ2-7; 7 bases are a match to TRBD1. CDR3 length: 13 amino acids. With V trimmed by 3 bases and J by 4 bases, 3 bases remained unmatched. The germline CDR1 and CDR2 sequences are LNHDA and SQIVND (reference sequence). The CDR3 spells CASSIGTEYEQYF. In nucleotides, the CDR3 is TGTGCCAGTAGTATCGGGACAGAGTACGAGCAGTACTTC.

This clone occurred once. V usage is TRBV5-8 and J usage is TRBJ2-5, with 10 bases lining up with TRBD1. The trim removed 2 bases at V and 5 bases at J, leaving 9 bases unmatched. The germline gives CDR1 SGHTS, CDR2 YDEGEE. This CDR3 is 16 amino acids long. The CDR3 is CASSLEGQGVGETQYF. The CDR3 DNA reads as TGTGCCAGCAGCTTAGAAGGACAGGGGGTAGGGGAGACCCAGTACTTC.

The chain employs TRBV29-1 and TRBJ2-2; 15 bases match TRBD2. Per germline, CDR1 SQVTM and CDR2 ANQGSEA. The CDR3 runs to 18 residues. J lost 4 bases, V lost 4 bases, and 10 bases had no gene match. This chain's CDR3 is CSVADRTSGGASTGELFF. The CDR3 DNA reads TGCAGCGTTGCCGATAGGACTAGCGGGGGGGCCAGCACCGGGGAGCTGTTTTTT.

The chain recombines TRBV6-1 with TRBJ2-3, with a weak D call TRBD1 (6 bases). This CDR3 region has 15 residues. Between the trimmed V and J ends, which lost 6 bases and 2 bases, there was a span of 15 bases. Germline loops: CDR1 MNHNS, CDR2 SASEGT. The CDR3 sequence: CASRLDRSDTDTQYF. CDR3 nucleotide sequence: TGTGCCAGCAGATTGGACAGAAGCGACACAGATACGCAGTATTTT.

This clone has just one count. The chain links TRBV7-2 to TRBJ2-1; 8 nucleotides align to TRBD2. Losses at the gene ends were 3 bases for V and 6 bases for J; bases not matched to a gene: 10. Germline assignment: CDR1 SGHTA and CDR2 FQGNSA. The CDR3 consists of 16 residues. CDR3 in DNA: TGTGCCAGCAGCTTGGGTGGGGGGGGACTAGTCAATGAGCAGTTCTTC. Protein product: CASSLGGGGLVNEQFF.

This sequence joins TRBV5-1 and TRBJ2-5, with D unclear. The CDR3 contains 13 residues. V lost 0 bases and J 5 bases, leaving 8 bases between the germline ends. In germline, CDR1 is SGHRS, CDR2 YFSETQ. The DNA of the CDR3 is TGCGCCAGCAGCTTGGGTACGAGGGAGACCCAGTACTTC. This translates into CASSLGTRETQYF.

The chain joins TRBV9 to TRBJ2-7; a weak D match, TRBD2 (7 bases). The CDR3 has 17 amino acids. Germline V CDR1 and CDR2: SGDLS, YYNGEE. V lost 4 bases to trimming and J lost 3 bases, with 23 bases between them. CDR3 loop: CASSPGGPIGFFYEQYF. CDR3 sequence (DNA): TGTGCCAGCAGCCCCGGGGGGCCTATTGGGTTCTTCTACGAGCAGTACTTC.

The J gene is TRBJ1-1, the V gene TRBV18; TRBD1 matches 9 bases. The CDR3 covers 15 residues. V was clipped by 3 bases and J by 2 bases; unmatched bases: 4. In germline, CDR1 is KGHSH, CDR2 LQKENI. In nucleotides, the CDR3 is TGTGCCAGCTCACCGGGGACAGGGCGAAACACTGAAGCTTTCTTT. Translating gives CASSPGTGRNTEAFF.

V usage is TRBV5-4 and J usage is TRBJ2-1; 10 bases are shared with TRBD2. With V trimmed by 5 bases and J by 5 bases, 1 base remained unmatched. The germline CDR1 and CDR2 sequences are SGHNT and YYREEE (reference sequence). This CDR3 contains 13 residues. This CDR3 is CASSTSGNNEQFF. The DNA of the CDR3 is TGTGCCAGCAGTACTAGCGGGAACAATGAGCAGTTCTTC.

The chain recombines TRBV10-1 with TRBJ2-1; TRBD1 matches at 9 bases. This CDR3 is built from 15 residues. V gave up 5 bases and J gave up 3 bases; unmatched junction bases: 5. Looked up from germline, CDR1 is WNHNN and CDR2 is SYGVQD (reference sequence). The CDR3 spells CASSKGDRVYNEQFF. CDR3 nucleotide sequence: TGCGCCAGCAGTAAGGGGGACAGGGTCTACAATGAGCAGTTCTTC.

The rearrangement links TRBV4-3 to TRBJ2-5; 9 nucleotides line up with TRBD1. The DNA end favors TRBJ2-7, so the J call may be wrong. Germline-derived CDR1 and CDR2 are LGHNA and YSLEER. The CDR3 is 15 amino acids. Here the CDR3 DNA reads TGCGCCAGCAGCCAAGACCGGACAGGGGCCTACGAGCAGTACTTC. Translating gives CASSQDRTGAYEQYF.

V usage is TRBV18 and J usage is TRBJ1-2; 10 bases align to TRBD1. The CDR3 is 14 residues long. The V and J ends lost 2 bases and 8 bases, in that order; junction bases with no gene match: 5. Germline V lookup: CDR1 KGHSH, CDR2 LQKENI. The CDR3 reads CASSPRQGAPGYTF. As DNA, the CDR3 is TGTGCCAGCTCACCAAGACAGGGGGCGCCCGGCTACACCTTC.

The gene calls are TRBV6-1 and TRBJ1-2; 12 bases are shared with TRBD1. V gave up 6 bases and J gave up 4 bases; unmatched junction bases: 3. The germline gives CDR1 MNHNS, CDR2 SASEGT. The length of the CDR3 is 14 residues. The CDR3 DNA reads TGTGCCAGCAGGGGACAGGGGGCGACCTATGGCTACACCTTC. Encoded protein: CASRGQGATYGYTF.

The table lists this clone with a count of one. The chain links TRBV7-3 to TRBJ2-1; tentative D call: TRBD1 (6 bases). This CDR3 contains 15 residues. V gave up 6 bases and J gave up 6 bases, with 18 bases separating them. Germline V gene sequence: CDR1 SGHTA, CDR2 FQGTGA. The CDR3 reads CASRLDPTGLNEQFF. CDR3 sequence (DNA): TGTGCCAGCAGACTCGATCCTACAGGGCTCAATGAGCAGTTCTTC.

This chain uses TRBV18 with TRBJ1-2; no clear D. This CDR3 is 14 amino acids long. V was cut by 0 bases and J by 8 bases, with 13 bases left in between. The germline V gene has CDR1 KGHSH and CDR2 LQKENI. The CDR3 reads CASSPPIRVRGYTF. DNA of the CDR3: TGTGCCAGCTCACCACCAATTCGTGTTAGAGGCTACACCTTC.